Sequencing of this T cell receptor beta chain was carried out in a study of CD8+CD57+ T cells in acquired aplastic anemia. Study-wide background: The average for DNA from sorted CD4+ and CD8+ cells was roughly 3 ug. The study's findings and limits: Both patients and controls carried the same twenty-nine CD8+ CDR3 sequences.

The CDR3 length is 14 residues. Germline V gene data show CDR1 as LNHDA and CDR2 as SQIVND (reference sequence). Trimming took 5 bases from V and 5 from J, leaving 13 bases between them. Template material for TCR beta VDJ and CDR3 profiling consisted of genomic DNA. MiXCR, applied by TCRdb to the reads, yields one record per CDR3 protein. The sample carries 130,000 or so distinct CDR3 sequences, about 60% recorded once. Whoever was chosen for sequencing had shown CD8+CD57+ cell expansion by flow cytometry. With regard to this clonotype: What it binds is unknown.

V and J are TRBV19 and TRBJ2-1; weak D call: TRBD1 (5 bases). The sample was sorted CD4+, CD8+, or CD8+CD57+ T cells (not recorded which) from PBMCs. The receptor was derived from a human donor with aplastic anemia. The CDR3 bases are TGTGCCAGTAGTTCATACACAGGAAACAATGAGCAGTTCTTC. It specifies CASSSYTGNNEQFF.